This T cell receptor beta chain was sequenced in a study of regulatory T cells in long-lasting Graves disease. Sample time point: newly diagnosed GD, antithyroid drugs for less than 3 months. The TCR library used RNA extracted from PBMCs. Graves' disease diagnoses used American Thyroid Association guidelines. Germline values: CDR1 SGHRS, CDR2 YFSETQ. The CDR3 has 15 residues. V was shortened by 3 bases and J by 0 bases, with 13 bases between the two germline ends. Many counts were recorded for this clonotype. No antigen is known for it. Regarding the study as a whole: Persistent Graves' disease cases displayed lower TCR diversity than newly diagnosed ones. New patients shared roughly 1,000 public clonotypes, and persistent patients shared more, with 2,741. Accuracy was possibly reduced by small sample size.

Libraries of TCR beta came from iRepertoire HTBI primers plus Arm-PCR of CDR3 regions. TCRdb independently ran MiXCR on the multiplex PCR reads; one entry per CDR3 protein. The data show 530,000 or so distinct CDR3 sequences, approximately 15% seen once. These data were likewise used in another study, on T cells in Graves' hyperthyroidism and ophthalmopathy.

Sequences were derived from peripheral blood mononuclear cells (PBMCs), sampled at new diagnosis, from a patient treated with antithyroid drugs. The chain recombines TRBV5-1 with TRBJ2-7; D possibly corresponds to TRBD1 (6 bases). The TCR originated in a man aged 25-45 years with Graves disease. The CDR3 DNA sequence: TGCGCCAGCAGCTGGGGGCATTTCGACTCCTACGAGCAGTACTTC. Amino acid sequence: CASSWGHFDSYEQYF.